Here is one T cell receptor beta chain with its context. Its antigen is still unknown. The data are from a study of CD8+CD57+ T cells in acquired aplastic anemia. Overall study: Sorted CD4+ and CD8+ cells gave a mean 3.2 ug DNA, range 0.2 to 27.4 ug.

Regarding the study as a whole: No significant patient-versus-control difference appeared in CD8+ Simpson's diversity. Between patients and controls, roughly 29 CD8+ CDR3 sequences were found in common.

CDR1 SNHLY and CDR2 FYNNEI come from the germline V gene. CDR3 length: 15 amino acids. V lost 5 bases, J lost 7 bases, and 20 bases lay in between. The study profiled TCR beta VDJ and CDR3 using genomic DNA as template. TCRdb reprocessed the reads with MiXCR, giving one entry per CDR3 protein. The profile covers about 150,000 distinct CDR3 sequences, with 40% to 60% appearing a single time and 25% to 35% taken by the ten largest. Patients who underwent sequencing had shown CD8+CD57+ cell expansion by flow cytometry. V is TRBV2 and J is TRBJ1-2; D is perhaps TRBD1 (5 bases). This receptor was identified in a human donor with aplastic anemia. Sequencing was performed on sorted CD4+, CD8+, or CD8+CD57+ T cells (not recorded which) from PBMCs. CDR3 residues: CASSQQTRGRGGYTF. The DNA of the CDR3 is TGTGCCAGCAGTCAGCAGACGAGGGGCCGGGGTGGCTACACCTTC. Full variable domain (outside the CDR3, taken from reference TRBV2 and TRBJ1-2): EPEVTQTPSHQVTQMGQEVILRCVPISNHLYFYWYRQILGQKVEFLVSFYNNEISEKSEIFDDQFSVERPDGSNFTLKIRSTKLEDSAMYFCASSQQTRGRGGYTFGSGTRLTVV.